These T cell receptor beta chains were read from a single sample in a study of cytomegalovirus exposure and HLA in healthy donors. The table came from immunoSEQ multiplex PCR; TCRdb's copy has only in-frame clones and leaves some out. The sample comprises about 180,000 clones, under 80% of which are singletons, and 2% to 2.5% rests with the top ten. The sequencing sample was made of PBMCs. The source is a woman in her twenties or thirties in good health and CMV-seropositive. CDR3s include the opening cysteine and the closing phenylalanine or tryptophan. A D gene is named only where the DNA matches it firmly. Not all rows give a size; the values are once, few, many and, for expanded clones, a class.

J: TRBJ2-1; size: .; D: TRBD1; V: TRBV27; CDR3: CASSPRTGTGNEQFF; DNA: TGTGCCAGCAGTCCCCGGACAGGGACCGGCAATGAGCAGTTCTTC
J: TRBJ2-7; size: .; D: TRBD2; V: TRBV4-3; CDR3: CASSQDQGGGAIYEQYF; DNA: TGCGCCAGCAGCCAAGATCAGGGCGGGGGGGCGATCTACGAGCAGTACTTC
J: TRBJ2-1; size: .; D: TRBD1; V: TRBV5-1; CDR3: CASSLRTGDNEQFF; DNA: TGCGCCAGCAGCTTGCGAACAGGGGACAATGAGCAGTTCTTC
J: TRBJ2-3; size: .; D: TRBD2; V: TRBV7-2; CDR3: CASSPEGLVTDTQYF; DNA: TGTGCCAGCAGCCCAGAGGGACTAGTAACAGATACGCAGTATTTT
J: TRBJ1-5; size: .; D: TRBD1; V: TRBV4-1; CDR3: CASAPEGADQPQHF; DNA: TGCGCCAGCGCCCCCGAGGGGGCGGATCAGCCCCAGCATTTT
J: TRBJ2-6; size: .; D: .; V: TRBV11-2; CDR3: CASSSGGHSGANVLTF; DNA: TGTGCCAGCAGCTCAGGAGGCCACTCTGGGGCCAACGTCCTGACTTTC
J: TRBJ1-6; size: .; D: .; V: TRBV5-6; CDR3: CASSPRTGFIGNSPLHF; DNA: TGTGCCAGCAGCCCCCGAACAGGGTTTATAGGAAATTCACCCCTCCACTTT
J: TRBJ2-7; size: .; D: .; V: TRBV7-8; CDR3: CASSLGGQGLPPSSYEQYF; DNA: TGTGCCAGCAGCTTAGGCGGGCAGGGGCTTCCCCCCTCATCCTACGAGCAGTACTTC
J: TRBJ2-6; size: .; D: .; V: TRBV5-6; CDR3: CASNRPGARPAGANVLTF; DNA: TGTGCCAGCAATCGACCAGGGGCCAGGCCGGCTGGGGCCAACGTCCTGACTTTC
J: TRBJ2-2; size: .; D: TRBD2; V: TRBV4-2; CDR3: CASSQDPPGLGTKNTGELFF; DNA: TGTGCCAGCAGCCAAGATCCCCCCGGCCTCGGGACTAAGAACACCGGGGAGCTGTTTTTT
J: TRBJ1-1; size: .; D: .; V: TRBV5-1; CDR3: CASSLVGSNTEAFF; DNA: TGCGCCAGCAGCTTGGTAGGGAGCAACACTGAAGCTTTCTTT
J: TRBJ1-4; size: .; D: .; V: TRBV7-9; CDR3: CASSLAGRREKLFF; DNA: TGTGCCAGCAGCTTAGCCGGGCGGAGGGAAAAACTGTTTTTT
J: TRBJ1-1; size: once; D: .; V: TRBV4-2; CDR3: CASSQGHLLNTEAFF; DNA: TGTGCCAGCAGCCAAGGACACCTACTGAACACTGAAGCTTTCTTT
J: TRBJ1-3; size: .; D: TRBD1; V: TRBV4-3; CDR3: CASSQEALGQGLNTIYF; DNA: TGCGCCAGCAGCCAAGAAGCATTGGGACAGGGATTAAACACCATATATTTT
J: TRBJ2-1; size: .; D: .; V: TRBV12-5; CDR3: CASGLISSMGDEQFF; DNA: TGTGCTAGTGGTTTGATAAGTAGCATGGGAGATGAGCAGTTCTTC
J: TRBJ2-1; size: .; D: TRBD1; V: TRBV7-2; CDR3: CASSILDRVSYNEQFF; DNA: TGTGCCAGCAGCATTTTAGACAGGGTTTCCTACAATGAGCAGTTCTTC
J: TRBJ1-5; size: few; D: .; V: TRBV4-3; CDR3: CASSQAGGGQPQHF; DNA: TGCGCCAGCAGCCAAGCTGGGGGGGGTCAGCCCCAGCATTTT
J: TRBJ2-1; size: .; D: .; V: TRBV6-6; CDR3: CASSYRSPYNEQFF; DNA: TGTGCCAGCAGTTATCGGAGCCCTTACAATGAGCAGTTCTTC
J: TRBJ2-7; size: .; D: .; V: TRBV15; CDR3: CATSPQQGYEQYF; DNA: TGTGCCACCAGCCCACAACAGGGCTACGAGCAGTACTTC
J: TRBJ2-6; size: .; D: TRBD1; V: TRBV13; CDR3: CASSFPPYRGISSGANVLTF; DNA: TGTGCCAGCAGCTTCCCGCCTTACAGGGGGATTAGCTCTGGGGCCAACGTCCTGACTTTC
J: TRBJ1-2; size: .; D: .; V: TRBV6-6; CDR3: CASSPHRPGVNGYTF; DNA: TGTGCCAGCAGTCCCCACAGGCCTGGAGTAAACGGCTACACCTTC
J: TRBJ1-1; size: .; D: .; V: TRBV7-3; CDR3: CASSPGVRPRTEAFF; DNA: TGTGCCAGCAGCCCAGGCGTACGACCCCGCACTGAAGCTTTCTTT
J: TRBJ1-4; size: .; D: .; V: TRBV6-1; CDR3: CASSEAPATNEKLFF; DNA: TGTGCCAGCAGTGAAGCCCCAGCAACTAATGAAAAACTGTTTTTT
J: TRBJ2-5; size: once; D: TRBD2; V: TRBV2; CDR3: CASSVVGGLGGGLQETQYF; DNA: TGTGCCAGCAGTGTAGTTGGAGGTTTGGGCGGGGGGCTCCAAGAGACCCAGTACTTC
J: TRBJ1-5; size: .; D: TRBD1; V: TRBV6-1; CDR3: CASSVQQGKQPQHF; DNA: TGTGCCAGCAGTGTACAACAGGGGAAACAGCCCCAGCATTTT
J: TRBJ2-7; size: .; D: TRBD1; V: TRBV4-1; CDR3: CASSQTGGYEQYF; DNA: TGCGCCAGCAGCCAGACAGGGGGCTACGAGCAGTACTTC
J: TRBJ1-2; size: .; D: .; V: TRBV18; CDR3: CASSPPSGRNGYTF; DNA: TGTGCCAGCTCACCACCGTCAGGGAGGAATGGCTACACCTTC
J: TRBJ2-1; size: .; D: .; V: TRBV19; CDR3: CAPDPGDPNEQFF; DNA: TGTGCCCCCGACCCGGGGGACCCCAATGAGCAGTTCTTC
J: TRBJ2-7; size: .; D: TRBD1; V: TRBV7-2; CDR3: CASSRPGDRASYEQYF; DNA: TGTGCCAGCAGCAGACCCGGGGACAGGGCCTCCTACGAGCAGTACTTC
J: TRBJ2-5; size: .; D: .; V: TRBV5-4; CDR3: CASSPRVGETQYF; DNA: TGTGCCAGCAGCCCCAGGGTTGGGGAGACCCAGTACTTC
J: TRBJ2-1; size: .; D: .; V: TRBV4-1; CDR3: CASSPGEYSYNEQFF; DNA: TGCGCCAGCAGCCCCGGGGAGTACTCCTACAATGAGCAGTTCTTC
J: TRBJ1-3; size: few; D: .; V: TRBV28; CDR3: CASSSGNSGNTIYF; DNA: TGTGCCAGCAGTTCAGGAAACTCTGGAAACACCATATATTTT